This T cell receptor (beta chain) was obtained from a study of cytomegalovirus exposure and HLA in healthy donors. The CDR3 has 18 residues. V shed 0 bases and J shed 0 bases, with 18 bases lying between them. Germline V gene data show CDR1 as GTSNPN and CDR2 as SVGIG (reference sequence). Study results and limitations: In a later analysis, TCR beta V- and J-gene trimming showed a link to a missense DCLRE1C variant.

The PCR made use of 60 Vbeta and 13 Jbeta primers. Sequencing was performed with immunoSEQ multiplex PCR; in TCRdb, only in-frame clones are kept and a portion is missing. The sample carries roughly 110,000 clones, around 85% recorded once. Concerning this clone: Its antigen is unknown.

The TCR was taken from a man aged 25 to 40 in good health and CMV-seronegative. The rearrangement uses TRBV30 and TRBJ1-5; D is perhaps TRBD1 (6 bases). Sequenced: PBMCs. CDR3 nucleotide sequence: TGTGCCTGGAGTGTACAGGGTTTGGGTGAATATAGCAATCAGCCCCAGCATTTT. Its translation: CAWSVQGLGEYSNQPQHF.